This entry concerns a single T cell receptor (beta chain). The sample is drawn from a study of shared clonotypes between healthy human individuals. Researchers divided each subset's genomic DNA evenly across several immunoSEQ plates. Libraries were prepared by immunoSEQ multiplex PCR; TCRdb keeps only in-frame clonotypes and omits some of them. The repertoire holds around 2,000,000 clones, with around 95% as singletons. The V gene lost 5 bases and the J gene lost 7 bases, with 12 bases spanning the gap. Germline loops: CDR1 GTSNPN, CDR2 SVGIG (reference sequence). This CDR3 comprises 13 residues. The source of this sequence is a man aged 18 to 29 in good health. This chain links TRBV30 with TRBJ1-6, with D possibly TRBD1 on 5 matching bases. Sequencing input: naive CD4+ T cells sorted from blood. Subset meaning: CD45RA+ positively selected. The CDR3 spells CAWGTEGNSPLHF. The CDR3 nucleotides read TGTGCCTGGGGGACGGAAGGAAATTCACCCCTCCACTTT.